One sample yielded the 10 T cell receptor beta chains listed below, sequenced in a study of blood T cell repertoires in COVID-19. Measured with immunoSEQ multiplex PCR; TCRdb has only the in-frame clones, and not every one. This sample yields tens of thousands of clones, of which roughly 84% are seen a single time; around 9.9% belongs to the top ten. Input material: peripheral blood. All receptors derive from a man between 60 and 70 years old with COVID-19, enrolled during active disease.

The chain joins TRBV24-1 to TRBJ2-5; possibly TRBD1 for D (6 bases). This CDR3 has 15 amino acids. V shed 3 bases and J shed 5 bases, with 15 bases lying between them. CDR1 KGHDR and CDR2 SFDVKD come from the germline V gene. The CDR3 protein is CATSDPAGAGETQYF. The CDR3 region has the DNA TGTGCCACCAGTGATCCAGCAGGGGCTGGGGAGACCCAGTACTTC.

The chain recombines TRBV2 with TRBJ2-1; D not certain. V lost 4 bases, J lost 6 bases, and 10 bases lay in between. Germline CDR1 reads SNHLY; CDR2 reads FYNNEI. This CDR3 region has 13 residues. CDR3 DNA sequence: TGTGCCAGCAGTGCACAACCCCCCAATGAGCAGTTCTTC. Protein sequence: CASSAQPPNEQFF.

V gene TRBV6-1 combines with J gene TRBJ2-1; weak D call: TRBD2 (5 bases). The CDR3 runs to 12 residues. Germline V gene sequence: CDR1 MNHNS, CDR2 SASEGT. V was cut by 5 bases and J by 7 bases, with 9 bases left in between. CDR3 region: CASSSPGNEQFF. The CDR3 nucleotides are TGTGCCAGCAGTTCACCGGGGAATGAGCAGTTCTTC.

The V gene is TRBV6-2 or TRBV6-3, the J gene TRBJ2-3; 10 bases map to TRBD2. This CDR3 is 18 amino acids long. V shed 0 bases and J 2 bases; nucleotides not matched to a gene: 8. Germline V gene sequence: CDR1 MNHEY, CDR2 SVGEGT. The CDR3 protein is CASSYSKASGSPTDTQYF. CDR3 bases: TGTGCCAGCAGTTACTCGAAGGCTAGCGGGAGTCCCACAGATACGCAGTATTTT.

The chain recombines TRBV7-9 with TRBJ2-3, with TRBD2 identical over 7 bases. The V segment lost 5 bases and the J segment 6 bases; nucleotides outside the gene matches: 11. This CDR3 spans 15 amino acids. Germline lookup yields CDR1 SEHNR and CDR2 FQNEAQ (reference sequence). The chain's CDR3 is CASSLLADRRDTQYF. The CDR3 region has the DNA TGTGCCAGCAGCCTCCTAGCGGACCGGCGGGATACGCAGTATTTT.

V usage is TRBV12-3 or TRBV12-4 and J usage is TRBJ2-1; D is possibly TRBD1 (5 bases). CDR3 length: 12 residues. V lost 2 bases to trimming and J lost 13 bases, with 12 bases between them. Written as DNA, the CDR3 is TGTGCCAGCAGTTTACTACAGGCCTCACAGTTCTTC. This encodes CASSLLQASQFF.

The chain is built from TRBV7-3 and TRBJ2-1, with 10 bases that match TRBD1. Germline assignment: CDR1 SGHTA and CDR2 FQGTGA. There are 14 residues in the CDR3. Losses at the gene ends were 5 bases for V and 8 bases for J; bases not matched to a gene: 6. The DNA for the CDR3 is TGTGCCAGCAGCACTCGACAGGGGGCGTATGAGCAGTTCTTC. The encoded protein is CASSTRQGAYEQFF.

The chain employs TRBV5-1 and TRBJ2-7; the match to TRBD1 covers 9 bases. Germline V gene data show CDR1 as SGHRS and CDR2 as YFSETQ. The CDR3 sequence is 14 residues long. V trimming: 1 base; J trimming: 7 bases; junction bases outside the gene matches: 6. CDR3 protein: CASSLSGTGYEQYF. The DNA of the CDR3 is TGCGCCAGCAGCTTGAGTGGGACAGGGTATGAGCAGTACTTC.

The J gene is TRBJ2-5, the V gene TRBV3-1 (or the pseudogene TRBV3-2), with TRBD1 identical over 7 bases. The CDR3 length is 14 residues. Germline V gene data show CDR1 as LGHDT and CDR2 as YNNKEL (reference sequence). V lost 4 bases to trimming and J lost 4 bases; unmatched junction nucleotides: 6. The CDR3 protein is CASSPTGSPETQYF. DNA for the CDR3: TGTGCCAGCAGCCCGACAGGGTCCCCAGAGACCCAGTACTTC.

This clone is a singleton in its sample. The chain has TRBV9 and TRBJ1-1; TRBD1 matches 10 bases. The CDR3 spans 14 residues. The V gene end was trimmed by 6 bases and the J gene end by 6 bases; junction bases not matched to a gene: 8. Germline CDR1 SGDLS, CDR2 YYNGEE. The CDR3 DNA reads TGTGCCAGCACCCTTGGGACAGGGGAAGCTGAAGCTTTCTTT. This translates into CASTLGTGEAEAFF.